The rows below give T cell receptor beta chains drawn from one sample of a study of cytomegalovirus exposure and HLA in healthy donors. Profiling relied on immunoSEQ multiplex PCR, and the TCRdb table lists in-frame clones only, not all of them. The repertoire holds approximately 97,000 clones, with 81% as singletons. Sequencing used PBMCs. The receptors here all came from a man aged 35 to 55 in good health and CMV-seropositive. The CDR3 runs from the conserved cysteine through the conserved F or W. D genes are given only for firm matches. Clone size, where shown, is once, few, many, or a class for clones that have expanded.

j_call clone_size d_call v_call cdr3_aa cdr3_nt
TRBJ2-2 once NA TRBV10-1 CASSDLDPGELFF TGCGCCAGCAGTGACCTAGACCCCGGGGAGCTGTTTTTT
TRBJ1-4 NA NA TRBV5-6 CASSLEGDGKLFF TGTGCCAGCAGCTTAGAGGGGGACGGAAAACTGTTTTTT
TRBJ2-7 NA NA TRBV4-1 CASSQDLVRYEQYF TGCGCCAGCAGCCAAGATCTTGTCCGCTACGAGCAGTACTTC
TRBJ1-1 NA NA TRBV5-6 CASSLGGNTEAFF TGTGCCAGCAGCTTAGGGGGGAACACTGAAGCTTTCTTT
TRBJ2-2 NA TRBD2 TRBV7-7 CASSPTSGLTGELFF TGTGCTAGCAGCCCGACTAGCGGGTTGACCGGGGAGCTGTTTTTT
TRBJ2-1 NA TRBD2 TRBV28 CASSFPSGRGEQFF TGTGCCAGCAGTTTCCCTAGCGGGAGAGGTGAGCAGTTCTTC
TRBJ2-1 NA TRBD2 TRBV30 CAWTSGGLYNEQFF TGTGCCTGGACTTCGGGAGGCCTCTACAATGAGCAGTTCTTC
TRBJ2-5 NA NA TRBV5-4 CASSLEAGHFGGQETQYF TGTGCCAGCAGCTTGGAAGCAGGGCATTTTGGAGGGCAAGAGACCCAGTACTTC
TRBJ1-5 NA NA TRBV28 CASSLMAGMDQPQHF TGTGCCAGCAGTTTAATGGCCGGGATGGATCAGCCCCAGCATTTT
TRBJ2-1 NA NA TRBV20-1 CSAYTGSEQFF TGCAGTGCTTATACAGGGTCCGAGCAGTTCTTC